These 25 T cell receptor beta chains share one sample of origin, sequenced in a study of a mutant IDH1 vaccine in newly diagnosed glioma. These receptors' targets are unknown. The table came from immunoSEQ multiplex PCR; TCRdb's copy has only in-frame clones and leaves some out. Here the sample spans roughly 34,000 clones, over 75% being singletons. Time point defined: week 47, end of study. Each vaccine dose was 300 ug of mutant IDH1 20-mer peptide, with topical imiquimod. The sequencing here drew on PBMCs, taken from a glioma patient whose treatment included an IDH1 peptide vaccine. The receptors shown here come from a woman between 40 and 55 years old with glioma.

This chain joins TRBV6-5 and TRBJ1-1; D is undetermined. The CDR3 has 15 amino acids. Germline assignment: CDR1 MNHEY and CDR2 SVGAGI. The V gene lost 2 bases and the J gene lost 6 bases, with 16 bases spanning the gap. CDR3 loop: CASSYTGPKGAEAFF. The CDR3 nucleotides are TGTGCCAGCAGTTACACCGGGCCAAAGGGCGCTGAAGCTTTCTTT.

V and J are TRBV15 and TRBJ1-4; D gene ambiguous. The germline V gene encodes CDR1 LNHNV and CDR2 YYDKDF (reference sequence). V shed 1 base and J shed 6 bases, with 21 bases lying between them. The CDR3 extends over 18 amino acids. CDR3 residues: CATSRVPETGPLDEKLFF. DNA for the CDR3: TGTGCCACCAGCAGAGTGCCCGAAACGGGCCCATTGGATGAAAAACTGTTTTTT. Using reference TRBV15 and TRBJ1-4 for the parts outside the CDR3, the full variable domain is DAMVIQNPRYQVTQFGKPVTLSCSQTLNHNVMYWYQQKSSQAPKLLFHYYDKDFNNEADTPDNFQSRRPNTSFCFLDIRSPGLGDTAMYLCATSRVPETGPLDEKLFFGSGTQLSVL.

This chain uses TRBV6-5 with TRBJ2-3, with 8 bases matching TRBD2. V dropped 5 bases and J dropped 8; count of bases not matched to a gene: 0. CDR1 is MNHEY, CDR2 SVGAGI, per germline. This CDR3 is 11 amino acids long. CDR3 nucleotide sequence: TGTGCCAGCAGTAGCGGGGGTACGCAGTATTTT. Its protein is CASSSGGTQYF.

The chain links TRBV5-1 to TRBJ2-5; D ambiguous. The J call may not be correct, given that the DNA end is closer to TRBJ2-7. Germline assignment: CDR1 SGHRS and CDR2 YFSETQ. This CDR3 contains 15 residues. Written as DNA, the CDR3 is TGCGCCAGCAGCTTGGCACCCTCGGCCGCCTACGAGCAGTACTTC. Its translation: CASSLAPSAAYEQYF.

The rearrangement links TRBV19 to TRBJ1-1; D possibly corresponds to TRBD1 (6 bases). There are 14 residues in the CDR3. Germline assignment: CDR1 LNHDA and CDR2 SQIVND (reference sequence). V was pared by 4 bases and J by 0 bases, with 9 bases between. The CDR3 loop reads CASSRRGMNTEAFF. DNA for the CDR3: TGTGCCAGTAGTAGGAGGGGGATGAACACTGAAGCTTTCTTT.

The chain couples TRBV2 to TRBJ2-7, with 7 bases fitting TRBD2. CDR1 is SNHLY and CDR2 is FYNNEI in the germline V gene. Trimming removed 6 bases from V and 0 bases from J; junction bases left unmatched: 11. The CDR3 runs 16 residues. The CDR3: CASRPASGGSSYEQYF. CDR3 DNA: TGTGCCAGCAGACCTGCTAGCGGAGGGAGCTCCTACGAGCAGTACTTC.

This clone has just one count. This chain links TRBV6-6 with TRBJ1-5; unclear D gene. CDR1 MNHNY and CDR2 SVGAGI come from the germline V gene (reference sequence). This CDR3 spans 15 amino acids. Between the trimmed V and J ends, which lost 2 bases and 6 bases, there was a span of 14 bases. The CDR3 nucleotides read TGTGCCAGCAGTTACCTGAGCGCAAGAGGTCAGCCCCAGCATTTT. Residues: CASSYLSARGQPQHF.

J is TRBJ1-5 and V is TRBV6-4; TRBD1 agrees at 9 bases. Germline values: CDR1 MRHNA, CDR2 SNTAGT. The CDR3 has 15 residues. The V gene end was trimmed by 3 bases and the J gene end by 5 bases; junction bases not matched to a gene: 5. CDR3 amino acids: CASSDPDRGYQPQHF. As DNA, the CDR3 is TGTGCCAGCAGTGATCCGGACAGGGGTTATCAGCCCCAGCATTTT.

This chain connects TRBV6-5 to TRBJ1-4; D call uncertain. V was cut by 2 bases and J by 7 bases, with 8 bases left in between. Germline loops: CDR1 MNHEY, CDR2 SVGAGI. The CDR3 loop spans 13 amino acids. The CDR3 reads CASSYRLAEKLFF. As DNA, the CDR3 is TGTGCCAGCAGTTACAGACTAGCTGAAAAACTGTTTTTT.

The V and J genes are TRBV14 and TRBJ1-4, with D uncertain. The V gene's germline CDR1 is SGHDN and CDR2 FVKESK. The CDR3 runs 15 residues. The ends were cut back, 1 base at V and 8 bases at J, with 14 bases in the middle. CDR3 sequence reads: CASSQAGLGSEKLFF. CDR3 nucleotide sequence: TGTGCCAGCAGCCAAGCGGGCCTAGGGAGCGAAAAACTGTTTTTT.

The chain is built from TRBV4-1 and TRBJ2-5; D unclear. The CDR3 is made up of 12 amino acids. The V and J ends lost 0 bases and 5 bases respectively, with 4 bases between them. Per germline, CDR1 MGHRA and CDR2 YSYEKL. CDR3 protein: CASSQDLETQYF. CDR3 DNA sequence: TGCGCCAGCAGCCAAGATTTGGAGACCCAGTACTTC.

The chain couples TRBV19 to TRBJ2-1, with 7 bases lining up with TRBD2. Trimming removed 4 bases from V and 2 bases from J; junction bases left unmatched: 8. CDR1 is LNHDA and CDR2 is SQIVND in the germline V gene (reference sequence). The CDR3 has 16 amino acids. CDR3 in amino acids: CASSTWGGGPYNEQFF. The CDR3 DNA reads TGTGCCAGTAGTACTTGGGGCGGGGGACCCTACAATGAGCAGTTCTTC.

The V gene is TRBV4-2, the J gene TRBJ2-1; 8 bases match TRBD2. The germline V gene encodes CDR1 LGHNA and CDR2 YNFKEQ. This CDR3 region has 15 residues. V lost 0 bases and J lost 4; bases outside the gene matches: 2. CDR3 amino acids: CASSQEAGGYNEQFF. The CDR3 DNA follows: TGTGCCAGCAGCCAAGAGGCGGGGGGTTACAATGAGCAGTTCTTC.

The chain is built from TRBV5-1 and TRBJ1-2; possibly TRBD1 for D (6 bases). The V end lost 5 bases, the J end lost 4 bases, and 18 bases lay between the germline ends. CDR3 length equals 15 residues. CDR1 is SGHRS and CDR2 is YFSETQ in the germline V gene. The CDR3 sequence is CASSVGGADSYGYTF. The CDR3 region has the DNA TGCGCCAGCAGTGTGGGGGGGGCCGACTCCTATGGCTACACCTTC.

The rearrangement links TRBV6-6 to TRBJ2-6, with unresolved D. Germline V gene data show CDR1 as MNHNY and CDR2 as SVGAGI (reference sequence). V lost 7 bases and J 0 bases, leaving 1 base between the germline ends. CDR3 size: 12 residues. The CDR3 nucleotides read TGTGCCAGCAACTCTGGGGCCAACGTCCTGACTTTC. As protein: CASNSGANVLTF.

The V call is TRBV7-6, the J call TRBJ2-7, with 10 nucleotides matching TRBD2. The CDR3 loop spans 17 amino acids. Trimming at V came to 1 base and at J to 0 bases, leaving 6 bases not matched to a gene. Germline V gene sequence: CDR1 SGHVS, CDR2 FNYEAQ. DNA for the CDR3: TGTGCCAGCAGCTTAGGGACTAGCGGAGCCCTCTCCTACGAGCAGTACTTC. Translating it yields CASSLGTSGALSYEQYF.

Only one count was recorded for this clone. This chain joins TRBV27 and TRBJ2-2; TRBD2 matches at 7 bases. This CDR3 comprises 15 residues. V was clipped by 5 bases and J by 4 bases; unmatched bases: 7. The germline CDR1 and CDR2 sequences are MNHEY and SMNVEV (reference sequence). CDR3 sequence reads: CASSPRGRGTGELFF. The CDR3 DNA follows: TGTGCCAGCAGTCCACGGGGGAGGGGCACCGGGGAGCTGTTTTTT.

This clone was seen a handful of times. The rearrangement uses TRBV6-6 and TRBJ1-5, with 9 bases that match TRBD1. The V gene end was trimmed by 8 bases and the J gene end by 6 bases; junction bases not matched to a gene: 8. CDR1 is MNHNY, CDR2 SVGAGI, per germline (reference sequence). This CDR3 has 14 residues. CDR3 region: CASALQGAVQPQHF. The CDR3 nucleotides are TGTGCCAGCGCGCTACAGGGGGCAGTTCAGCCCCAGCATTTT.

This clone was seen just once. The chain uses TRBV30 and TRBJ2-5; 12 nucleotides align to TRBD2. This CDR3 contains 14 residues. The junction had 6 bases not matched to a gene; V was cut back by 3 bases and J by 7 bases. CDR1 and CDR2 from the germline V gene are GTSNPN and SVGIG (reference sequence). The CDR3 sequence is CAWRTSGRRGTQYF. The CDR3 DNA follows: TGTGCCTGGAGAACTAGCGGGAGGAGGGGGACCCAGTACTTC.

The sample holds a few counts of this clone. In DNA form, the CDR3 reads TGTGCCAGCAGCCTAGCCAGACCCCAAAGCACTGAAGCTTTCTTT. It translates to CASSLARPQSTEAFF. The J gene is TRBJ1-1, the V gene TRBV28, with D uncertain. The V and J ends lost 6 bases and 4 bases respectively, with 18 bases between them. Per germline, CDR1 MDHEN and CDR2 SYDVKM. The CDR3 extends over 15 amino acids.

The chain has TRBV6-6 and TRBJ1-1, with a tentative D call TRBD1 (6 bases). V was cut by 4 bases and J by 3 bases, with 12 bases left in between. The germline CDR1 and CDR2 sequences are MNHNY and SVGAGI (reference sequence). This CDR3 contains 14 residues. This CDR3 is CASSSTHRDTEAFF. DNA for the CDR3: TGTGCCAGCAGTTCCACGCACAGGGACACTGAAGCTTTCTTT.

By sample fraction, this clone is medium-sized. The chain employs TRBV7-9 and TRBJ1-5; TRBD1 might be the D (5 bases). V gave up 5 bases and J gave up 6 bases, with 14 bases separating them. This CDR3 region has 14 residues. Looked up from germline, CDR1 is SEHNR and CDR2 is FQNEAQ (reference sequence). DNA for the CDR3: TGTGCCAGCAGCCAAGCGGGGAGGGGTCAGCCCCAGCATTTT. It encodes CASSQAGRGQPQHF.

The rearrangement joins TRBV7-2 to TRBJ1-1; 12 positions match TRBD1. V gave up 6 bases and J gave up 1 base; unmatched junction bases: 6. CDR1 and CDR2 from the germline V gene are SGHTA and FQGNSA. CDR3 size: 16 residues. CDR3 coding DNA: TGTGCCAGCAGGAGGGACAGGGGGCGGGGGAACACTGAAGCTTTCTTT. This codes for CASRRDRGRGNTEAFF.

V and J are TRBV5-1 and TRBJ1-2; 8 positions agree with TRBD1. CDR3 length equals 14 residues. Germline V lookup: CDR1 SGHRS, CDR2 YFSETQ. With 5 bases clipped from V and 6 bases from J, the junction kept 9 bases outside the gene matches. The DNA for the CDR3 is TGCGCCAGCAGACCGGACAGGGATATGAATGGCTACACCTTC. It specifies CASRPDRDMNGYTF.

The chain uses TRBV6-5 and TRBJ2-6; possibly TRBD2 for D (5 bases). From germline, CDR1 is MNHEY and CDR2 SVGAGI. This CDR3 is built from 15 residues. Trimming pared 5 bases from V and 0 bases from J, leaving 8 bases between. This CDR3 is CASSTRGSGANVLTF. The CDR3 DNA sequence: TGTGCCAGCAGTACCCGGGGCTCTGGGGCCAACGTCCTGACTTTC.